This entry concerns a single T cell receptor beta chain. Its antigen is still unknown. This entry is derived from a study of vaccination and CD4 T cells after COVID-19. Study-level information: Samples after vaccination came a median approximately 73 days past dose two, ranging 14 to 241.

Trimming removed 5 bases from V and 3 bases from J, with 11 bases in between. There are 14 residues in the CDR3. From germline, CDR1 is SGHTA and CDR2 FQGNSA. Study results and limitations: Convalescent patients' clones that were vaccine-specific were spike mono-reactive in 304 of 307 cases.

Cultured CD4+ T cell DNA was sequenced using the Oncomine TCR Beta short-read assay. The authors extracted genomic DNA from cultured CD4+ T cells. TCRdb passed the PCR reads through MiXCR, listing each CDR3 protein once. Of 14,000 to 15,000 distinct CDR3 sequences listed, around 45% are singletons. The treatment denotes: approximately nine-day PBMC culture with coronavirus spike peptide pools or control peptides (ViraFEST assay). PCR tests turned positive between March and December 2020, before US Alpha, Beta and Delta variants. The chain links TRBV7-2 to TRBJ1-3; no reliable D call. Sequencing used CD4+ T cells from blood, cultured in vitro. The source of this sequence is a human donor who had recovered from COVID-19. CDR3 nucleotides: TGTGCCAGCAGCCAAGTTCAACTTGGAAACACCATATATTTT. Translating it yields CASSQVQLGNTIYF.